The 8 T cell receptor beta chains below were found in one sample sequenced in a study of blood T cell repertoires in COVID-19. Method: immunoSEQ multiplex PCR; TCRdb's copy keeps in-frame clones and lacks some. The sample contains hundreds of thousands of clones, 89% of which appear only once. The sequencing sample was made of peripheral blood. All receptors come from a middle-aged man with acute or convalescent COVID-19.

This chain joins TRBV28 and TRBJ2-7, with a weak D call TRBD1 (5 bases). V lost 2 bases and J lost 5, with 16 bases in between. CDR1 and CDR2 (germline): MDHEN, SYDVKM. There are 15 residues in the CDR3. CDR3 residues: CASSLGGRVTNEQYF. The CDR3 DNA follows: TGTGCCAGCAGTTTAGGCGGCAGGGTAACGAACGAGCAGTACTTC.

V gene TRBV5-4 combines with J gene TRBJ2-7; TRBD2 matches at 9 bases. Trimming took 3 bases from V and 0 from J; bases not matched to a gene: 4. The CDR3 runs 15 residues. The germline V gene encodes CDR1 SGHNT and CDR2 YYREEE (reference sequence). The CDR3 DNA is TGTGCCAGCAGCTCCTTTAGCGGGAGCTCCTACGAGCAGTACTTC. Protein: CASSSFSGSSYEQYF.

CDR3 nucleotides: TGTGCCAGCAGTTCCGGACTAATAGGAAACGAGCAGTACTTC. It yields the protein CASSSGLIGNEQYF. The chain combines TRBV6-5 with TRBJ2-7; tentative D call: TRBD2 (6 bases). Germline V gene data show CDR1 as MNHEY and CDR2 as SVGAGI. Deletions cut 4 bases from V and 5 bases from J, with 15 bases between. The CDR3 is 14 residues long.

The chain recombines TRBV25-1 with TRBJ2-1; D call uncertain. Germline V gene lookup returns CDR1 MGHDK and CDR2 SYGVNS. The V end was cut by 2 bases, the J end by 0 bases, with 8 bases between. CDR3 length: 15 amino acids. CDR3 residues: CASSEGISSYNEQFF. The CDR3 DNA follows: TGTGCCAGCAGTGAAGGCATCAGCTCCTACAATGAGCAGTTCTTC. Full variable domain (rest looked up from reference TRBV25-1 and TRBJ2-1): EADIYQTPRYLVIGTGKKITLECSQTMGHDKMYWYQQDPGMELHLIHYSYGVNSTEKGDLSSESTVSRIRTEHFPLTLESARPSHTSQYLCASSEGISSYNEQFFGPGTRLTVL.

This sequence joins TRBV6-1 and TRBJ2-7; 7 positions agree with TRBD1. This CDR3 comprises 18 residues. In germline, CDR1 is MNHNS, CDR2 SASEGT. Trimming cost V 4 bases and J 8 bases; bases outside gene matches: 23. The chain's CDR3 is CASSAHRRQGPIYVKQYF. In DNA form, the CDR3 reads TGTGCCAGCAGTGCCCATAGGAGACAGGGCCCCATCTACGTCAAGCAGTACTTC.

CDR3 nucleotide sequence: TGTGCCAGCAGCTTGGGACAGGGGTCTTACAATGAGCAGTTCTTC. It translates to CASSLGQGSYNEQFF. The chain joins TRBV5-5 to TRBJ2-1; the match to TRBD1 covers 8 bases. The CDR3 covers 15 residues. CDR1 is SGHKS and CDR2 is YYEKEE in the germline V gene (reference sequence). The V gene end was trimmed by 0 bases and the J gene end by 4 bases; junction bases not matched to a gene: 3.

The V call is TRBV9, the J call TRBJ2-2; maybe TRBD1 (6 bases). The CDR3 is made up of 13 amino acids. V lost 7 bases and J 2 bases, leaving 9 bases between the germline ends. Per germline, CDR1 SGDLS and CDR2 YYNGEE. The CDR3, as DNA: TGTGCCAGCGCGGACAGCAACACCGGGGAGCTGTTTTTT. Protein: CASADSNTGELFF.

About this clone itself: This CDR3 is also generated by other DNA sequences in the sample. J is TRBJ1-4 and V is TRBV2; 7 nucleotides align to TRBD1. Germline CDR1 is SNHLY and CDR2 is FYNNEI. The CDR3 contains 13 residues. V was pared by 4 bases and J by 8 bases, with 4 bases of the junction left unmatched. The CDR3 sequence: CASSGQGGEKLFF. Here the CDR3 DNA reads TGTGCCAGCAGTGGACAGGGTGGAGAAAAACTGTTTTTT.